A single sample is the source of the 9 T cell receptor beta chains below, sequenced in a study of shared clonotypes between healthy human individuals. Assay used: immunoSEQ multiplex PCR; TCRdb lists only in-frame clones, some missing. The sample contains about 2.4 million clones, over 85% of which appear only once. Sample: naive CD4+ T cells sorted from blood. Subset described: CD45RA+ positively selected. Receptor source: a man younger than 30 in good health.

The chain is built from TRBV10-1 and TRBJ1-6, with 11 nucleotides matching TRBD1. The CDR3 extends over 14 amino acids. V was pared by 6 bases and J by 7 bases, with 2 bases of the junction left unmatched. Per the germline V gene, CDR1 is WNHNN and CDR2 is SYGVQD (reference sequence). The CDR3 coding sequence is TGCGCCAGCAGGGGACAGGGGGACAATTCACCCCTCCACTTT. It encodes CASRGQGDNSPLHF.

This rearrangement joins TRBV5-6 to TRBJ2-5, with D perhaps being TRBD1 or TRBD2 (5 bases each). The germline gives CDR1 SGHDT, CDR2 YYEEEE. The CDR3 totals 15 residues. Between the trimmed V and J ends, which lost 0 bases and 5 bases, there was a span of 14 bases. The CDR3 DNA reads as TGTGCCAGCAGCTTGGAGATGAGGGGAGATGAGACCCAGTACTTC. The encoded protein is CASSLEMRGDETQYF.

This chain links TRBV19 with TRBJ1-2; TRBD1 is a possible D gene (5 bases). Germline CDR1 LNHDA, CDR2 SQIVND (reference sequence). This CDR3 comprises 13 residues. The V gene lost 3 bases and the J gene lost 9 bases, with 14 bases spanning the gap. CDR3 coding DNA: TGTGCCAGTAGTATCGGGGCAGCCAGTAGCTACACCTTC. Its protein product is CASSIGAASSYTF.

The chain joins TRBV6-6 to TRBJ2-5; D is perhaps TRBD2 (6 bases). CDR3 length equals 15 residues. With 11 bases removed from V and 3 bases from J, the gap between germline ends came to 22 bases. Looked up from germline, CDR1 is MNHNY and CDR2 is SVGAGI (reference sequence). This CDR3 reads CAAGKHPSVKETQYF. The DNA of the CDR3 is TGTGCCGCCGGGAAACACCCTAGCGTCAAAGAGACCCAGTACTTC.

The chain is built from TRBV6-6 and TRBJ2-3; 9 bases match TRBD2. CDR3 size: 14 residues. From germline, CDR1 is MNHNY and CDR2 SVGAGI (reference sequence). V shed 7 bases, J shed 6 bases, and the junction held 8 bases outside the gene matches. CDR3 residues: CASKSAGGVDTQYF. The CDR3 region has the DNA TGTGCCAGCAAGTCGGCGGGAGGGGTGGATACGCAGTATTTT.

The chain links TRBV2 to TRBJ1-2; 10 nucleotides match TRBD1. Germline trimming cut 3 bases from V and 5 bases from J; bases unmatched to any gene: 3. The CDR3 covers 14 residues. The V gene's germline CDR1 is SNHLY and CDR2 FYNNEI. CDR3: CASSDDRGPYGYTF. CDR3 coding DNA: TGTGCCAGCAGTGATGACAGGGGGCCGTATGGCTACACCTTC.

The CDR3 region is CASSSGLNNQPQHF. For the CDR3, the DNA is TGTGCCAGCAGCTCGGGTCTGAACAATCAGCCCCAGCATTTT. The chain has TRBV5-5 and TRBJ1-5; D not resolved. Germline V gives CDR1 SGHKS, CDR2 YYEKEE (reference sequence). The CDR3 runs to 14 residues. V was pared by 3 bases and J by 3 bases, with 10 bases between.

V gene TRBV5-6 combines with J gene TRBJ2-5, with TRBD1 matching over 8 bases. Germline-derived CDR1 and CDR2 are SGHDT and YYEEEE. Unmatched junction bases numbered 11, after V lost 2 bases and J lost 5 bases. The CDR3 loop spans 16 amino acids. The CDR3 spells CASSLGQGAFWETQYF. In DNA, the CDR3 is TGTGCCAGCAGCTTAGGACAGGGCGCCTTTTGGGAGACCCAGTACTTC. Complete variable domain (other parts from reference TRBV5-6 and TRBJ2-5): DAGVTQSPTHLIKTRGQQVTLRCSPKSGHDTVSWYQQALGQGPQFIFQYYEEEERQRGNFPDRFSGHQFPNYSSELNVNALLLGDSALYLCASSLGQGAFWETQYFGPGTRLLVL.

This clone was seen only once. This chain joins TRBV29-1 and TRBJ2-3; 7 bases align to TRBD1. Germline V gene lookup returns CDR1 SQVTM and CDR2 ANQGSEA. J lost 2 bases, V lost 6 bases, and 11 bases had no gene match. This CDR3 spans 15 amino acids. In DNA form, the CDR3 reads TGCAGCGTGGGGACCCCGGGGACAGTCACAGATACGCAGTATTTT. Its protein product is CSVGTPGTVTDTQYF.